This paragraph reports one TCR beta chain. These data originate in a study of blood T cell repertoires in COVID-19. The CDR3 runs 14 residues. The V segment lost 0 bases and the J segment 7 bases; nucleotides outside the gene matches: 1. CDR1 and CDR2 (germline): PRHDT, FYEKMQ (reference sequence). Measured with immunoSEQ multiplex PCR; TCRdb has only the in-frame clones, and not every one. In the table there are some 140,000 clones, about 78% of which are singletons. The receptor comes from a man aged 55-75 years who had recovered from COVID-19. The sequenced material came from peripheral blood. The chain combines TRBV13 with TRBJ1-4; 8 positions agree with TRBD1. CDR3 in amino acids: CASSLGGQGEKLFF. The CDR3 DNA reads as TGTGCCAGCAGCTTAGGAGGACAGGGTGAAAAACTGTTTTTT.